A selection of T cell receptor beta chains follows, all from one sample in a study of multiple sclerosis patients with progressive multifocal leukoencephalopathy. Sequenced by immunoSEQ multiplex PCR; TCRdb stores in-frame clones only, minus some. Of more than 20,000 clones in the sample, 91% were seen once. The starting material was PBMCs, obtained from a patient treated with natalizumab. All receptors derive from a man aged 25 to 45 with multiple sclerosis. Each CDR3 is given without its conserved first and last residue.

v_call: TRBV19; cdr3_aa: ASSISGNMNTEAF
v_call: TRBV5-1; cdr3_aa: ASSLGLINEQF
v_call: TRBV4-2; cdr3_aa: ASSHDSGGSYEQY
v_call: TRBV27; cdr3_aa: ASTGQGNYGYT
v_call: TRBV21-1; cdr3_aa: ASSKAMGGGVTEAF
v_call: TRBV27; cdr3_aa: ASSDRLAGYEQY
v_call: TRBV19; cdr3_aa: ASSSTSGETQY
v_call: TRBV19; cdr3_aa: ASSLGHVSTEAF
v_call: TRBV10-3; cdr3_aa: AITSAVNQPQH
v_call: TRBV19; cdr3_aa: ASSIDLEIPFYGYT
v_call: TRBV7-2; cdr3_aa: ASSLVSTSGRTYEQY
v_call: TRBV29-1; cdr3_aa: SARGGDDYGYT
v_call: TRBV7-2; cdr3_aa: ASITRAFRPYNEQF
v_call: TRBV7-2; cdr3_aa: ASSFRGQGARGEQF
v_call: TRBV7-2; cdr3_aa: ASSLVANLPSYNEQF
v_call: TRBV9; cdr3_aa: ASSVGRAGTDTQY
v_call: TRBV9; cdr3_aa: ASSVVNNEQF
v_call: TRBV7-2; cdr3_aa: ASSPWAAATLSYNEQF
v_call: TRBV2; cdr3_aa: ASSGLTSGKNTGELF
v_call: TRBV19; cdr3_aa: ASSLAMGGYNEQF
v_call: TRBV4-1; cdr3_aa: ASSQVGGAGYEQY
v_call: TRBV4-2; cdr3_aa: ASRSSVSTDTQY
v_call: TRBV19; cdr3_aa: ASSISGSAFNEQF
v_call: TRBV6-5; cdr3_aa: ASSYGREAF
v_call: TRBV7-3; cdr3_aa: ASSLSVDETQY
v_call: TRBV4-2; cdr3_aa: ASSPYGLAPYEQY
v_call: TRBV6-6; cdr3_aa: ASSYSSLAKETQY
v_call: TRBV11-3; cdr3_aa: ASSLAGGSRDTQY
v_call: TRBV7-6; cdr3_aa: ASSLAGASTDTQY
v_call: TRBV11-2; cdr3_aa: ASSLSRVGYT
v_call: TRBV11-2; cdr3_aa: ASSLDRGNQPQH
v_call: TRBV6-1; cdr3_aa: ASSVTGDTDTQY
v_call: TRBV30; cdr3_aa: AWSVLASADTQY
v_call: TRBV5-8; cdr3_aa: ASSFGGRTASYT
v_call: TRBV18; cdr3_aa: ASSMSYEQY
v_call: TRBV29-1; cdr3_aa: SGGESGNTIY